These 14 T cell receptor beta chains came from one sample sequenced in a study of neurological immune-mediated disorders. TCRdb analysed the 5' RACE reads with MiXCR anew, one entry per CDR3 protein. The top ten hold approximately 1.2% of the sample, which has about 66,000 distinct CDR3 sequences, less than 4% seen once. Sequencing input: PBMCs. The receptors come from a man aged 30-40 years with multiple sclerosis.

The chain recombines TRBV5-1 with TRBJ2-2; the D gene is possibly TRBD2 (6 bases). The germline V gene has CDR1 SGHRS and CDR2 YFSETQ. The CDR3 extends over 16 amino acids. V lost 3 bases and J lost 0, with 12 bases in between. CDR3 in amino acids: CASSWGGRSNTGELFF. Written as DNA, the CDR3 is TGCGCCAGCAGCTGGGGAGGAAGGTCGAACACCGGGGAGCTGTTTTTT.

This clonotype was found many times. The V call is TRBV20-1, the J call TRBJ2-7, with 7 positions matching TRBD2. V trimming: 6 bases; J trimming: 2 bases; junction bases outside the gene matches: 19. The CDR3 totals 17 residues. CDR1 and CDR2 (germline): DFQATT, SNEGSKA (reference sequence). DNA of the CDR3: TGCAGTGCCCCCTTCCCGGGGAGGGAGGGGCGTACCTACGAGCAGTACTTC. Its translation: CSAPFPGREGRTYEQYF.

The chain carries TRBV29-1 and TRBJ2-7; D call uncertain. The CDR3 sequence is 10 residues long. Germline assignment: CDR1 SQVTM and CDR2 ANQGSEA. V was clipped by 7 bases and J by 3 bases, with 7 bases between them. CDR3 amino acids: CSAGDYEQYF. Written as DNA, the CDR3 is TGCAGCGCTGGAGACTACGAGCAGTACTTC.

This clonotype was observed many times. One end of the junction is discordant with germline, which a read error may explain. This chain uses TRBV11-2 with TRBJ1-6; D may be TRBD1 (5 bases). Germline CDR1 SGHAT, CDR2 FQNNGV. The CDR3 is 14 amino acids. The DNA of the CDR3 is TGTGCCAGCAGCTCAGGGATTTCGAATTCACCCCTCAACTTT. Its translation: CASSSGISNSPLNF.

This clonotype appeared many times. V is TRBV10-3 and J is TRBJ1-2, with D maybe TRBD1 (5 bases). Trimming pared 2 bases from V and 6 bases from J, leaving 7 bases between. Germline V gives CDR1 ENHRY, CDR2 SYGVKD. CDR3 size: 12 residues. In DNA form, the CDR3 reads TGTGCCATCAGTGAGCGGGGGGATGGCTACACCTTC. It encodes CAISERGDGYTF.

This clonotype was seen many times. This rearrangement joins TRBV20-1 to TRBJ2-1; no reliable D call. The germline V gene has CDR1 DFQATT and CDR2 SNEGSKA (reference sequence). Between the trimmed V and J ends, which lost 6 bases and 0 bases, there was a span of 9 bases. The CDR3 has 13 amino acids. The CDR3 nucleotides are TGCAGTGCCCAAACTGTCTCCTACAATGAGCAGTTCTTC. Its protein is CSAQTVSYNEQFF.

This clonotype came up many times. This rearrangement joins TRBV7-2 to TRBJ1-2; weak D call: TRBD1 (6 bases). Germline loops: CDR1 SGHTA, CDR2 FQGNSA. The ends were cut back, 1 base at V and 5 bases at J, with 17 bases in the middle. The CDR3 sequence is 16 residues long. CDR3 nucleotides: TGTGCCAGCAGCTTAGGAGGGGACATCGGAAAATATGGCTACACCTTC. Protein: CASSLGGDIGKYGYTF.

This clonotype was counted ten times or more. The genes are TRBV5-1 and TRBJ1-2; a weak D match, TRBD1 (5 bases). This CDR3 is built from 14 residues. Trimming cost V 4 bases and J 6 bases, with 16 bases left between them. From germline, CDR1 is SGHRS and CDR2 YFSETQ. The CDR3 DNA reads as TGCGCCAGCAGCCCGGGGGACGGTCATCATGGCTACACCTTC. Its translation: CASSPGDGHHGYTF.

This clonotype showed up many times. V and J are TRBV9 and TRBJ2-3; D might be TRBD2 (7 bases). V was cut by 7 bases and J by 2 bases, with 14 bases left in between. The CDR3 totals 14 residues. The germline gives CDR1 SGDLS, CDR2 YYNGEE. The CDR3 DNA is TGTGCCAGCGGTGGGGGGGGGGCCACAGATACGCAGTATTTT. It translates to CASGGGGATDTQYF. Based on the CDR3 plus reference TRBV9 and TRBJ2-3, the full variable domain is DSGVTQTPKHLITATGQRVTLRCSPRSGDLSVYWYQQSLDQGLQFLIQYYNGEERAKGNILERFSAQQFPDLHSELNLSSLELGDSALYFCASGGGGATDTQYFGPGTRLTVL.

This clonotype was counted ten times or more. The chain couples TRBV20-1 to TRBJ2-3, with 9 bases aligning to TRBD2. This CDR3 contains 16 residues. The V gene end was trimmed by 6 bases and the J gene end by 3 bases; junction bases not matched to a gene: 13. Germline-derived CDR1 and CDR2 are DFQATT and SNEGSKA (reference sequence). CDR3 protein: CSAHAGGGAWTDTQYF. CDR3 in DNA: TGCAGTGCGCACGCGGGCGGGGGGGCGTGGACAGATACGCAGTATTTT.

This clonotype was seen many times. The V call is TRBV20-1, the J call TRBJ1-1; D gene ambiguous. Trimming stripped 1 base from V and 0 bases from J, with 15 bases between. The CDR3 has 16 amino acids. The germline gives CDR1 DFQATT, CDR2 SNEGSKA (reference sequence). As DNA, the CDR3 is TGCAGTGCTAGAGGTTTCGGAGCAGCAATGAACACTGAAGCTTTCTTT. Its translation is CSARGFGAAMNTEAFF.

This clonotype appeared many times. The V gene is TRBV9, the J gene TRBJ2-3; 15 bases are shared with TRBD2. In germline, CDR1 is SGDLS, CDR2 YYNGEE. The V gene end was trimmed by 2 bases and the J gene end by 3 bases; junction bases not matched to a gene: 1. CDR3 size: 16 residues. CDR3 sequence reads: CASSVGLAGGTDTQYF. For the CDR3, the DNA is TGTGCCAGCAGCGTGGGACTAGCGGGGGGTACAGATACGCAGTATTTT.

The chain is built from TRBV4-2 and TRBJ2-3; 9 bases agree with TRBD2. Germline V gene sequence: CDR1 LGHNA, CDR2 YNFKEQ. CDR3 length equals 17 residues. With V trimmed by 1 base and J by 3 bases, 8 bases remained unmatched. In nucleotides, the CDR3 is TGTGCCAGCAGCCAAGGGACGGCGGGGGGGCTTACAGATACGCAGTATTTT. This gives the protein CASSQGTAGGLTDTQYF.

This clonotype was recorded many times. This chain connects TRBV6-5 to TRBJ1-1; tentative D call: TRBD1 (5 bases). Per germline, CDR1 MNHEY and CDR2 SVGAGI. CDR3 length: 14 amino acids. The V and J ends lost 2 bases and 3 bases respectively, with 10 bases between them. The CDR3 protein is CASSYGQGHTEAFF. The CDR3, as DNA: TGTGCCAGCAGTTACGGGCAGGGCCACACTGAAGCTTTCTTT.